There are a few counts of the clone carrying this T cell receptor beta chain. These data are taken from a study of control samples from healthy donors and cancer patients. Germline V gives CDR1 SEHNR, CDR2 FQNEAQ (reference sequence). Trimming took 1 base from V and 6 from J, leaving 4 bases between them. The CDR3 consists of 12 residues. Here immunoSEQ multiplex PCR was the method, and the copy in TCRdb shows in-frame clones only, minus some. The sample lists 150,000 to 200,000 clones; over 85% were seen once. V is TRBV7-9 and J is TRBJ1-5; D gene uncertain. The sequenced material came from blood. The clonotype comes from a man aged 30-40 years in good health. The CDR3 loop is CASSLGTQPQHF. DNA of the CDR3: TGTGCCAGCAGCTTAGGGACTCAGCCCCAGCATTTT.